This T cell receptor (beta chain) appears in the sequencing data of a study of T cells in Graves' hyperthyroidism and ophthalmopathy. The CDR3 has 13 residues. Germline-derived CDR1 and CDR2 are LNHDA and SQIVND (reference sequence). V was trimmed by 7 bases and J by 4 bases, leaving 11 bases between them. The TCR beta CDR3 regions underwent amplification using RNA transcripts as the source. The HTBI primer set was used in a first-round RT-PCR of the TCR CDR3. TCRdb re-called the multiplex PCR reads with MiXCR, one entry per CDR3 protein. The sample lists 350,000 or so distinct CDR3 sequences, 15% to 20% seen once, with roughly a sixth in the top ten. The sample holds many counts of this clonotype. Its target is unknown. General study results and limits: Among clonotypes expanded in thyroid above 0.001, most were also found in blood.

Each diagnosis was grounded in clinical symptoms, serum thyroxine and TRAb, thyroid ultrasound, and orbital computed tomography. Fresh 10 ml peripheral blood yielded PBMCs. The chain uses TRBV19 and TRBJ1-5; TRBD1 is a possible D gene (6 bases). This receptor was obtained from a woman in her thirties or forties with Graves' ophthalmopathy. Specimen: blood. The CDR3 DNA follows: TGTGCCAGTACAGGGGTACTGAATCAGCCCCAGCATTTT. Its translation is CASTGVLNQPQHF.